This record concerns one T cell receptor beta chain sequence. CDR3 size: 18 residues. The germline CDR1 and CDR2 sequences are MNHEY and SMNVEV (reference sequence). Deletions cut 4 bases from V and 4 bases from J, with 25 bases between. This sample stems from a study of blood T cell repertoires in COVID-19. Method: immunoSEQ multiplex PCR; TCRdb's copy keeps in-frame clones and lacks some. This table has 150,000 to 190,000 clones, roughly 85% appearing once. Source material: peripheral blood. The chain employs TRBV27 and TRBJ1-2; possibly TRBD1 for D (6 bases). This receptor was identified in a woman aged 60-75 years with COVID-19, enrolled during active disease. Here the CDR3 reads CASSSLTGPSIAFYGYTF. The CDR3 bases are TGTGCCAGCAGTTCCCTGACAGGCCCCTCCATAGCATTCTATGGCTACACCTTC.